Presented here are 18 T cell receptor beta chains from one specimen sequenced in a study of cytomegalovirus exposure and HLA in healthy donors. With 60 Vbeta and 13 Jbeta primers, the PCR was carried out. Here immunoSEQ multiplex PCR was the method, and the copy in TCRdb shows in-frame clones only, minus some. The repertoire has tens of thousands of clones, around three quarters of them found once; the top ten carry 1.4%. Material: PBMCs. The receptors originated from a female donor in good health and CMV-seronegative.

The rearrangement uses TRBV4-1 and TRBJ1-1; D might be TRBD1 (6 bases). CDR3 length: 16 residues. V lost 1 base and J 4 bases, leaving 16 bases between the germline ends. Germline CDR1 MGHRA, CDR2 YSYEKL. CDR3: CASSQGRDIISTEAFF. The CDR3 nucleotides are TGCGCCAGCAGCCAAGGCCGGGACATCATCTCCACTGAAGCTTTCTTT.

This chain links TRBV5-4 with TRBJ1-1; D is possibly TRBD1 (6 bases). Germline lookup yields CDR1 SGHNT and CDR2 YYREEE (reference sequence). The CDR3 runs to 16 residues. V was clipped by 5 bases and J by 1 base, with 18 bases between them. In DNA, the CDR3 is TGTGCCAGCAGATGGGGGGGGCTTATGACGAACACTGAAGCTTTCTTT. It encodes CASRWGGLMTNTEAFF.

The chain carries TRBV7-2 and TRBJ2-1; the D gene is possibly TRBD2 (6 bases). This CDR3 has 15 amino acids. Germline V gives CDR1 SGHTA, CDR2 FQGNSA. Trimming left V 2 bases short and J 2 bases short, with 10 bases between. CDR3 loop: CASSLSGGTYNEQFF. The CDR3 DNA reads TGTGCCAGCAGCTTATCTGGGGGGACCTACAATGAGCAGTTCTTC.

In this sample, this clone turned up a few times. This chain's CDR3 is CASSVMGADTEAFF. As DNA, the CDR3 is TGTGCCAGCAGTGTCATGGGGGCGGACACTGAAGCTTTCTTT. The chain recombines TRBV6-1 with TRBJ1-1; tentatively, D is TRBD1 (6 bases). V lost 4 bases, J lost 3 bases, and 12 bases lay in between. This CDR3 spans 14 amino acids. Germline lookup yields CDR1 MNHNS and CDR2 SASEGT.

The chain is built from TRBV27 and TRBJ1-2, with D unclear. This CDR3 spans 15 amino acids. V lost 5 bases to trimming and J lost 0 bases, with 13 bases between them. Germline CDR1 is MNHEY and CDR2 is SMNVEV (reference sequence). DNA of the CDR3: TGTGCCAGCAGTCGGAGGGCCACGACTAACTATGGCTACACCTTC. It yields the protein CASSRRATTNYGYTF.

This clone was picked up one time. The chain couples TRBV6-5 to TRBJ1-2; 9 bases agree with TRBD1. CDR3 length: 15 residues. The V segment lost 0 bases and the J segment 6 bases; nucleotides outside the gene matches: 5. The germline V gene has CDR1 MNHEY and CDR2 SVGAGI. The CDR3 DNA is TGTGCCAGCAGTTACTCGACAGGGGGGATGCATGGCTACACCTTC. The encoded protein is CASSYSTGGMHGYTF.

V and J are TRBV9 and TRBJ1-2, with 7 bases fitting TRBD1. The CDR3 sequence is 19 residues long. V trimming: 4 bases; J trimming: 0 bases; junction bases outside the gene matches: 18. Germline V gene sequence: CDR1 SGDLS, CDR2 YYNGEE. CDR3 sequence reads: CASSHSQGGQTWSNYGYTF. The CDR3 DNA reads TGTGCCAGCAGCCACTCCCAGGGGGGCCAAACGTGGTCTAACTATGGCTACACCTTC.

The chain couples TRBV6-5 to TRBJ2-7; no definite D call. V was pared by 6 bases and J by 3 bases, with 12 bases between. CDR1 and CDR2 from the germline V gene are MNHEY and SVGAGI. The CDR3 sequence is 13 residues long. The CDR3 DNA is TGTGCCAGCAGACTCTTTCCGGGCTACGAGCAGTACTTC. This translates into CASRLFPGYEQYF.

The chain recombines TRBV18 with TRBJ1-2; no clear D. The length of the CDR3 is 14 residues. Trimming took 3 bases from V and 4 from J, leaving 12 bases between them. From germline, CDR1 is KGHSH and CDR2 LQKENI. This CDR3 is CASSPPGFIYGYTF. In DNA form, the CDR3 reads TGTGCCAGCTCACCGCCGGGGTTCATCTATGGCTACACCTTC.

This sequence joins TRBV2 and TRBJ1-2; TRBD1 might be the D (5 bases). Per germline, CDR1 SNHLY and CDR2 FYNNEI. V lost 5 bases to trimming and J lost 4 bases, with 17 bases between them. The CDR3 loop spans 15 amino acids. CDR3: CASSPGPGEVYGYTF. CDR3 sequence (DNA): TGTGCCAGCAGTCCGGGACCCGGGGAGGTCTATGGCTACACCTTC. The full variable domain, in which reference TRBV2 and TRBJ1-2 provide the parts outside the CDR3, is EPEVTQTPSHQVTQMGQEVILRCVPISNHLYFYWYRQILGQKVEFLVSFYNNEISEKSEIFDDQFSVERPDGSNFTLKIRSTKLEDSAMYFCASSPGPGEVYGYTFGSGTRLTVV.

There are a few counts of this clone. The rearrangement links TRBV7-3 to TRBJ2-1; TRBD2 is a possible D gene (7 bases). This CDR3 spans 15 amino acids. Germline CDR1 and CDR2: SGHTA and FQGTGA. Trimming left V 1 base short and J 2 bases short, with 9 bases between. CDR3 in amino acids: CASSLSGGPYNEQFF. CDR3 DNA: TGTGCCAGCAGCTTAAGCGGGGGCCCCTACAATGAGCAGTTCTTC.

This sequence joins TRBV7-9 and TRBJ2-5; 8 nucleotides match TRBD1. V was pared by 5 bases and J by 4 bases, with 9 bases of the junction left unmatched. Germline CDR1 is SEHNR and CDR2 is FQNEAQ (reference sequence). The CDR3 extends over 15 amino acids. In DNA form, the CDR3 reads TGTGCCAGCAGCCGTACCGCCGGGACAGGAGAGACCCAGTACTTC. Translated, it gives CASSRTAGTGETQYF.

V and J are TRBV29-1 and TRBJ1-1, with D hard to call. Germline-derived CDR1 and CDR2 are SQVTM and ANQGSEA. The ends were cut back, 4 bases at V and 7 bases at J, with 13 bases in the middle. This CDR3 comprises 12 residues. CDR3 coding DNA: TGCAGCGTTGCTGAGGGTTTAAGTGAAGCTTTCTTT. It yields the protein CSVAEGLSEAFF.

The chain links TRBV5-8 to TRBJ1-4; 10 bases map to TRBD1. Germline-derived CDR1 and CDR2 are SGHTS and YDEGEE. This CDR3 is 17 amino acids long. The V and J ends lost 4 bases and 3 bases, in that order; junction bases with no gene match: 9. The CDR3: CASSHPDRGRSNEKLFF. DNA of the CDR3: TGTGCCAGCAGCCACCCCGACAGGGGGCGTTCTAATGAAAAACTGTTTTTT.

The chain employs TRBV6-1 and TRBJ1-1; tentatively, D is TRBD1 (5 bases). CDR1 and CDR2 (germline): MNHNS, SASEGT. V was shortened by 3 bases and J by 1 base, with 12 bases between the two germline ends. The CDR3 has 15 amino acids. The CDR3 reads CASSDPRGGNTEAFF. The DNA for the CDR3 is TGTGCCAGCAGTGACCCTAGGGGTGGGAACACTGAAGCTTTCTTT.

The chain links TRBV4-1 to TRBJ1-2; perhaps TRBD1 as D (6 bases). Germline values: CDR1 MGHRA, CDR2 YSYEKL. CDR3 size: 14 residues. V gave up 1 base and J gave up 1 base, with 7 bases separating them. The CDR3 DNA reads TGCGCCAGCAGCCAAGCACAGGGTAACTATGGCTACACCTTC. Amino acid sequence: CASSQAQGNYGYTF.

The chain recombines TRBV6-1 with TRBJ2-7, with 10 positions matching TRBD1. The CDR3 extends over 18 amino acids. The V segment lost 2 bases and the J segment 0 bases; nucleotides outside the gene matches: 10. Germline loops: CDR1 MNHNS, CDR2 SASEGT. The CDR3 here is CASSEFPGQGSFSYEQYF. The CDR3 DNA reads TGTGCCAGCAGTGAATTTCCGGGACAGGGGTCATTCTCCTACGAGCAGTACTTC.

This rearrangement joins TRBV5-6 to TRBJ1-5; D might be TRBD1 (5 bases). The CDR3 length is 16 residues. V lost 1 base to trimming and J lost 3 bases, with 14 bases between them. Germline-derived CDR1 and CDR2 are SGHDT and YYEEEE. The CDR3 DNA reads as TGTGCCAGCAGCTTGCAAGGGGTTCACGCCAATCAGCCCCAGCATTTT. It is translated as CASSLQGVHANQPQHF. Drawing the rest from reference TRBV5-6 and TRBJ1-5, the complete variable domain is DAGVTQSPTHLIKTRGQQVTLRCSPKSGHDTVSWYQQALGQGPQFIFQYYEEEERQRGNFPDRFSGHQFPNYSSELNVNALLLGDSALYLCASSLQGVHANQPQHFGDGTRLSIL.